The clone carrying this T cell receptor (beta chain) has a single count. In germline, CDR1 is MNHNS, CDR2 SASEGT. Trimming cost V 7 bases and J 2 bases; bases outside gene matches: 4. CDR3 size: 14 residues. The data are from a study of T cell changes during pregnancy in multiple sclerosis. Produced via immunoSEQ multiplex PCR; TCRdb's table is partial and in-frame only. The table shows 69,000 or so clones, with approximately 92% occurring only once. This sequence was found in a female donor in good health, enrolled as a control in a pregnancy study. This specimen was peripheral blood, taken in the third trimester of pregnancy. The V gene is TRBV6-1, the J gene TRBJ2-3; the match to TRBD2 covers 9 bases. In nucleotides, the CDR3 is TGTGCCAGCAAAAAGGGACTAGCCACAGATACGCAGTATTTT. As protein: CASKKGLATDTQYF.